This T cell receptor beta chain was identified in a study of a mutant IDH1 vaccine in newly diagnosed glioma. Study as a whole: The treated group averaged approximately 42 years old and was roughly 60% male, roughly 40% female.

Regarding time point: week 35, safety follow-up. Every vaccine dose comprised 300 ug of mutant IDH1 20-mer peptide plus topical imiquimod. Sequencing used immunoSEQ multiplex PCR; TCRdb keeps in-frame clones, though not all of them. The data hold roughly 44,000 clones, with about four fifths observed a single time. The CDR3 length is 14 residues. The V gene's germline CDR1 is SGDLS and CDR2 YYNGEE. V lost 3 bases and J lost 2, with 11 bases in between. As to this clone: What it binds is unknown.

The sequence was obtained from a woman aged 40 to 50 with glioma. Some clones in this sample may be carry-over from other donors' samples. The sequencing here drew on PBMCs, taken from a glioma patient whose treatment included an IDH1 peptide vaccine. The gene calls are TRBV9 and TRBJ2-5, with a weak D call TRBD1 (6 bases). CDR3 residues: CASSAGHVQETQYF. The CDR3 nucleotides are TGTGCCAGCAGCGCGGGACATGTGCAAGAGACCCAGTACTTC. The whole variable domain, filled in from reference TRBV9 and TRBJ2-5, reads DSGVTQTPKHLITATGQRVTLRCSPRSGDLSVYWYQQSLDQGLQFLIQYYNGEERAKGNILERFSAQQFPDLHSELNLSSLELGDSALYFCASSAGHVQETQYFGPGTRLLVL.